These T cell receptor beta chains were read from a single sample in a study of Ad26.COV2.S vaccination and SARS-CoV-2 variants. Generated by immunoSEQ multiplex PCR, the TCRdb table keeps only in-frame clones and is missing some. The sample has more than 250,000 clones, roughly 86% seen once. This sample comprised peripheral blood, obtained in a trial of Ad26.COV2.S vaccine versus placebo. The source of these receptors is a person aged 18-65 years who received the Ad26.COV2.S COVID-19 vaccine or a placebo. Both conserved end residues are part of each CDR3. The D gene is left open where the match is weak. Only part of the rows carry a size: once, few, many, or a class if the clone is expanded.

TRBD2	TRBV6-2/TRBV6-3	TRBJ2-3	NA	CASSYERGGASDTQYF	TGTGCCAGCAGTTACGAGCGGGGGGGCGCTTCTGATACGCAGTATTTT
NA	TRBV23-1	TRBJ1-5	once	CASSLPWNQPQHF	TGCGCCAGCAGTCTCCCCTGGAATCAGCCCCAGCATTTT
NA	TRBV21-1	TRBJ1-1	NA	CASSKDGGENTEAFF	TGTGCCAGCAGCAAAGATGGGGGAGAGAACACTGAAGCTTTCTTT
TRBD1	TRBV7-9	TRBJ2-7	NA	CASSRVTGGAPYEQYF	TGTGCCAGCAGCCGCGTGACAGGGGGCGCCCCCTACGAGCAGTACTTC
NA	TRBV5-6	TRBJ1-1	NA	CASSPLGTGTEAFF	TGTGCCAGCAGCCCGCTGGGGACGGGGACTGAAGCTTTCTTT
TRBD2	TRBV18	TRBJ2-3	NA	CASSRTIERLAGALGTDTQYF	TGTGCCAGCTCAAGGACAATCGAGCGACTAGCGGGAGCGTTGGGCACAGATACGCAGTATTTT
NA	TRBV29-1	TRBJ2-5	NA	CSALVGETQYF	TGCAGCGCCTTGGTAGGGGAGACCCAGTACTTC
NA	TRBV15	TRBJ2-4	NA	CATSREASRYNIQYF	TGTGCCACCAGCAGAGAGGCTAGTCGATACAACATTCAGTACTTC
TRBD2	TRBV4-2	TRBJ2-5	NA	CASSPPPGGREGRGETQYF	TGTGCCAGCAGCCCCCCTCCGGGCGGACGGGAGGGCCGGGGAGAGACCCAGTACTTC
TRBD1	TRBV19	TRBJ1-5	NA	CASTVNSRGLGQPQHF	TGTGCCAGTACCGTAAATAGCAGGGGGCTAGGTCAGCCCCAGCATTTT
TRBD1	TRBV9	TRBJ1-5	NA	CASSGGTGNNQPQHF	TGTGCCAGCAGCGGCGGGACAGGGAACAATCAGCCCCAGCATTTT